This entry features one T cell receptor beta chain sequence. Its antigen is undetermined. Some clones are missing from TCRdb's copy, which holds only in-frame ones; the method was immunoSEQ multiplex PCR. The sample lists some 78,000 clones, around 85% occurring once. The CDR3 totals 14 residues. Losses at the gene ends were 4 bases for V and 6 bases for J; bases not matched to a gene: 4. Germline CDR1 and CDR2: SGHNT and YYREEE (reference sequence). The data are from a study of glioma-infiltrating T cells after dendritic cell vaccination. Looking at the study overall: Samples are from glioblastoma patients in Phase I and II dendritic cell vaccine trials.

Time point defined: after dendritic cell vaccination, including at tumor progression/relapse. None of the glioblastoma patients had an isocitrate dehydrogenase mutation. Blood PBMC samples: pre-vaccination, two weeks post third vaccination, and at tumor progression. Findings and caveats of the study: Higher TCR clonality did not directly relate to longer survival.

The specimen was blood, collected after dendritic cell vaccination. The clonotype originates from a human donor with glioblastoma. The rearrangement joins TRBV5-4 to TRBJ2-2, with 9 nucleotides matching TRBD1. The CDR3 spells CASSGTGIAGELFF. The CDR3 DNA sequence: TGTGCCAGCAGCGGGACAGGGATCGCCGGGGAGCTGTTTTTT. The variable domain in full, with the rest retrieved from reference TRBV5-4 and TRBJ2-2, is ETGVTQSPTHLIKTRGQQVTLRCSSQSGHNTVSWYQQALGQGPQFIFQYYREEENGRGNFPPRFSGLQFPNYSSELNVNALELDDSALYLCASSGTGIAGELFFGEGSRLTVL.